What follows are 30 T cell receptor beta chains derived from one specimen sequenced in a study of CD4 and CD8 cells across lung adenocarcinoma regions. Each CDR3 protein is one row after TCRdb ran MiXCR on the PCR reads. The sample shows 2,000 to 3,000 distinct CDR3 sequences, 65% to 70% of them seen only once. The sequenced sample was CD4+ T cells from the center of a lung tumor. These TCRs come from a female donor with lung adenocarcinoma. The CD4 and CD8 labels of this study may be unreliable.

The chain couples TRBV6-5 to TRBJ2-3; maybe TRBD1 (6 bases). The germline V and J ends were trimmed by 4 bases and 0 bases, with 11 bases remaining between them. CDR1 MNHEY and CDR2 SVGAGI come from the germline V gene. The CDR3 covers 15 residues. The CDR3 reads CASSSTGASTDTQYF. The CDR3 region has the DNA TGTGCCAGCAGTTCGACAGGAGCTAGCACAGATACGCAGTATTTT.

The CDR3 nucleotides read TGTGCCAGCAGCCCTAGAAGGGGACAGGGGAGAGCTTTCTTT. It is translated as CASSPRRGQGRAFF. This chain joins TRBV6-1 and TRBJ1-1, with 10 positions matching TRBD1. The CDR3 totals 14 residues. Germline CDR1 is MNHNS and CDR2 is SASEGT. V dropped 6 bases and J dropped 10; count of bases not matched to a gene: 11.

The V call is TRBV10-1, the J call TRBJ2-7, with 9 bases aligning to TRBD2. The V and J ends lost 0 bases and 8 bases, in that order; junction bases with no gene match: 8. The CDR3 has 15 amino acids. Germline-derived CDR1 and CDR2 are WNHNN and SYGVQD (reference sequence). Here the CDR3 reads CASSESNSGSLQQYF. DNA for the CDR3: TGCGCCAGCAGTGAGTCGAATAGCGGGAGCCTTCAGCAGTACTTC.

The chain couples TRBV6-1 to TRBJ1-5; 10 bases line up with TRBD1. After removal of 4 bases from V and 4 bases from J, the junction contained 1 base not matched to a gene. CDR3 length: 14 residues. CDR1 and CDR2 from the germline V gene are MNHNS and SASEGT. The chain's CDR3 is CASSGTGGNQPQHF. Written as DNA, the CDR3 is TGTGCCAGCAGTGGGACAGGGGGAAATCAGCCCCAGCATTTT.

The chain joins TRBV7-2 to TRBJ2-1, with 8 bases that match TRBD2. The J call may be wrong; the DNA end is better matched by TRBJ2-7. Germline values: CDR1 SGHTA, CDR2 FQGNSA. The CDR3 spans 14 residues. The CDR3 DNA follows: TGTGCCAGCAGCACAGGGTACGGGAGGGGCGAGCAGTACTTC. Translated: CASSTGYGRGEQYF.

The chain carries TRBV12-3 or TRBV12-4 and TRBJ2-5; D is unresolved. This CDR3 contains 13 residues. V dropped 5 bases and J dropped 1 base, with 8 bases sitting between them. CDR3 sequence: CASSRRVQETQYF. The CDR3, as DNA: TGTGCCAGCAGTCGACGGGTCCAAGAGACCCAGTACTTC.

This clonotype was observed once. The rearrangement links TRBV6-1 to TRBJ2-1; 9 positions match TRBD1. Losses at the gene ends were 4 bases for V and 8 bases for J; bases not matched to a gene: 9. This CDR3 contains 15 residues. In germline, CDR1 is MNHNS, CDR2 SASEGT. The CDR3 DNA reads as TGTGCCAGCAGTGTGGAACAGGGGGCGGGATATGAGCAGTTCTTC. Protein sequence: CASSVEQGAGYEQFF.

The rearrangement uses TRBV6-1 and TRBJ2-3; no definite D call. The CDR3 has 12 residues. V was shortened by 6 bases and J by 7 bases, with 11 bases between the two germline ends. CDR1 and CDR2 (germline): MNHNS, SASEGT. The CDR3 reads CASSPRSNTQYF. The CDR3 region has the DNA TGTGCCAGCAGCCCCAGGAGTAATACGCAGTATTTT.

This chain connects TRBV30 to TRBJ2-1, with 9 bases aligning to TRBD1. Germline CDR1 GTSNPN, CDR2 SVGIG (reference sequence). J gave up 7 bases and V 2 bases, and 9 bases lay outside the gene matches. This CDR3 is 15 amino acids long. The CDR3 sequence is CAWSSRDRVWNEQFF. The CDR3 nucleotides read TGTGCCTGGAGTTCCCGGGACAGGGTTTGGAATGAGCAGTTCTTC.

This clonotype has only one observation. The chain employs TRBV6-5 and TRBJ1-1; perhaps TRBD1 as D (5 bases). This CDR3 has 14 amino acids. Trimming shortened V by 2 bases and J by 5 bases, and 12 bases separated the two germline ends. Germline CDR1 reads MNHEY; CDR2 reads SVGAGI. Here the CDR3 DNA reads TGTGCCAGCAGTTACGGCTCCCGGGGGACTGAAGCTTTCTTT. It encodes CASSYGSRGTEAFF.

This chain joins TRBV6-1 and TRBJ2-1; D perhaps matches TRBD2 (5 bases). Trimming shortened V by 4 bases and J by 3 bases, and 10 bases separated the two germline ends. CDR1 is MNHNS and CDR2 is SASEGT in the germline V gene. The CDR3 has 14 residues. CDR3 nucleotides: TGTGCCAGCAGTGCGGACGGGATCTACAATGAGCAGTTCTTC. As protein: CASSADGIYNEQFF.

This clonotype has just one count. This sequence joins TRBV12-3 or TRBV12-4 and TRBJ1-2; D gene unclear. This CDR3 region has 14 residues. V lost 6 bases to trimming and J lost 3 bases, with 14 bases between them. The CDR3: CASRVDGFDYGYTF. The CDR3 DNA follows: TGTGCCAGCAGGGTGGATGGTTTTGACTATGGCTACACCTTC.

J is TRBJ2-1 and V is TRBV6-5; the D is unclear. V gave up 0 bases and J gave up 3 bases, with 3 bases separating them. Germline-derived CDR1 and CDR2 are MNHEY and SVGAGI. The CDR3 spans 13 residues. CDR3 sequence: CASSYSSYNEQFF. The CDR3 DNA follows: TGTGCCAGCAGTTACTCTAGCTACAATGAGCAGTTCTTC.

This chain uses TRBV7-2 with TRBJ2-5; D assignment may be TRBD1 or TRBD2 (5 bases each). With the DNA end fitting TRBJ2-7 better, the J assignment may be wrong. Germline V gene lookup returns CDR1 SGHTA and CDR2 FQGNSA. This CDR3 has 15 residues. The CDR3 DNA sequence: TGTGCCAGCAGCTGGAGTGTGGGACCAACCTACGAGCAGTACTTC. It yields the protein CASSWSVGPTYEQYF.

J is TRBJ1-2 and V is TRBV7-2, with 7 bases aligning to TRBD1. Germline V gene data show CDR1 as SGHTA and CDR2 as FQGNSA. The CDR3 extends over 14 amino acids. V dropped 1 base and J dropped 7; count of bases not matched to a gene: 6. CDR3: CASSLGGQGGGYTF. The CDR3 DNA follows: TGTGCCAGCAGCTTAGGAGGGCAGGGGGGTGGCTACACCTTC.

The CDR3 loop reads CASSEDWTGEQYF. CDR3 bases: TGTGCCAGCAGTGAAGATTGGACAGGGGAGCAGTACTTC. This chain connects TRBV6-1 to TRBJ2-5; TRBD1 agrees at 9 bases. V shed 1 base and J 11 bases; nucleotides not matched to a gene: 5. The CDR3 has 13 residues. Germline values: CDR1 MNHNS, CDR2 SASEGT.

The rearrangement links TRBV3-1 to TRBJ2-4; D unclear. Trimming left V 0 bases short and J 5 bases short, with 5 bases between. Germline-derived CDR1 and CDR2 are LGHDT and YNNKEL (reference sequence). This CDR3 has 13 residues. The CDR3 bases are TGTGCCAGCAGCCAAGATTTACAAAACATTCAGTACTTC. It encodes CASSQDLQNIQYF.

The chain combines TRBV6-5 with TRBJ2-2; tentatively, D is TRBD2 (5 bases). CDR3 length: 16 residues. The germline CDR1 and CDR2 sequences are MNHEY and SVGAGI. V gave up 0 bases and J gave up 13 bases, with 21 bases separating them. This CDR3 is CASSYSRTVGTEALFF. DNA of the CDR3: TGTGCCAGCAGTTACTCGCGGACTGTCGGTACAGAGGCGCTGTTTTTT.

Comment on this clonotype: This is likely a read error, given that the CDR3 carries no conserved phenylalanine or tryptophan at its end. This chain uses TRBV6-1 with TRBJ2-5, with D perhaps being TRBD1 or TRBD2 (5 bases each). The CDR3 contains 17 residues. The germline CDR1 and CDR2 sequences are MNHNS and SASEGT. V gave up 5 bases and J gave up 1 base, with 20 bases separating them. The CDR3 loop is CASSTWDGTNPQETQYL. CDR3 in DNA: TGTGCCAGCAGTACCTGGGACGGCACAAACCCCCAAGAGACCCAGTACTTA.

This clonotype was observed a single time. V is TRBV12-5 and J is TRBJ2-4; TRBD2 aligns across 11 bases. V was clipped by 3 bases and J by 4 bases; unmatched bases: 5. Germline CDR1 and CDR2: LGHNT and FRNRAP. This CDR3 comprises 16 residues. The CDR3 loop is CASGFAASGRKNIQYF. The CDR3 DNA sequence: TGTGCTAGTGGTTTCGCGGCTAGCGGGAGGAAAAACATTCAGTACTTC. The variable domain in full, with the rest retrieved from reference TRBV12-5 and TRBJ2-4, is DARVTQTPRHKVTEMGQEVTMRCQPILGHNTVFWYRQTMMQGLELLAYFRNRAPLDDSGMPKDRFSAEMPDATLATLKIQPSEPRDSAVYFCASGFAASGRKNIQYFGAGTRLSVL.

This clonotype was seen a handful of times. This chain links TRBV5-1 with TRBJ2-1; the D is unclear. The CDR3 contains 12 residues. Germline CDR1 reads SGHRS; CDR2 reads YFSETQ. V gave up 2 bases and J gave up 8 bases, with 8 bases separating them. The CDR3 loop is CASSLAHDEQFF. Written as DNA, the CDR3 is TGCGCCAGCAGCTTAGCACACGATGAGCAGTTCTTC.

This clonotype is large. A much larger clone sits a single nucleotide away, making a read error possible. The gene calls are TRBV6-1 and TRBJ2-1; 9 bases agree with TRBD1. The end of the DNA is better explained by TRBJ2-7, so the J call may be wrong. The CDR3 has 15 amino acids. Per the germline V gene, CDR1 is MNHNS and CDR2 is SASEGT. The CDR3 here is CASRAGQGIYNEQYF. CDR3 DNA: TGTGCCAGCAGGGCCGGACAGGGGATCTACAATGAGCAGTACTTC.

This clonotype was recorded a few times. The rearrangement links TRBV6-1 to TRBJ1-5; D is possibly TRBD1 (6 bases). The CDR3 runs 13 residues. Trimming removed 6 bases from V and 6 bases from J, with 12 bases in between. Per the germline V gene, CDR1 is MNHNS and CDR2 is SASEGT. CDR3 nucleotides: TGTGCCAGCAGCGACAGGCAGAGTCAGCCCCAGCATTTT. Translated: CASSDRQSQPQHF.

This clonotype turned up a few times. V usage is TRBV11-2 and J usage is TRBJ2-1; 8 nucleotides line up with TRBD2. Trimming removed 2 bases from V and 10 bases from J; junction bases left unmatched: 10. The germline gives CDR1 SGHAT, CDR2 FQNNGV. The CDR3 runs 15 residues. This chain's CDR3 is CASSLTAGVYGEQFF. CDR3 nucleotide sequence: TGTGCCAGCAGCTTAACAGCGGGGGTTTATGGGGAGCAGTTCTTC.

This clonotype occurred a few times. The chain is built from TRBV4-1 and TRBJ2-2; a weak D match, TRBD1 (6 bases). With 0 bases removed from V and 3 bases from J, the gap between germline ends came to 8 bases. The CDR3 totals 15 residues. Germline CDR1 is MGHRA and CDR2 is YSYEKL. The CDR3 sequence: CASSQEGGYTGELFF. In DNA, the CDR3 is TGCGCCAGCAGCCAAGAAGGGGGATACACCGGGGAGCTGTTTTTT.

The rearrangement uses TRBV6-1 and TRBJ2-1, with D uncertain. The CDR3 is 12 residues long. V was trimmed by 6 bases and J by 4 bases, leaving 7 bases between them. Germline V gene sequence: CDR1 MNHNS, CDR2 SASEGT. The CDR3 sequence: CASRTLYNEQFF. The CDR3 nucleotides are TGTGCCAGCAGAACCCTTTACAATGAGCAGTTCTTC.

J is TRBJ2-4 and V is TRBV6-1; TRBD2 agrees at 7 bases. Germline V gene data show CDR1 as MNHNS and CDR2 as SASEGT. J was trimmed by 12 bases and V by 0 bases; bases with no gene match: 14. The CDR3 runs to 16 residues. The CDR3 coding sequence is TGTGCCAGCAGTGAAGCGGGGGGGGGAGCCAAAAATACTCAGTACTTC. Translated, it gives CASSEAGGGAKNTQYF.

The genes are TRBV6-1 and TRBJ1-4, with a tentative D call TRBD1 (5 bases). The CDR3 loop spans 19 amino acids. Germline CDR1 MNHNS, CDR2 SASEGT. V was shortened by 3 bases and J by 6 bases, with 26 bases between the two germline ends. For the CDR3, the DNA is TGTGCCAGCAGTGATATCACATCCGGGCTCCTGAGGGGTGATGAAAAACTGTTTTTT. The encoded protein is CASSDITSGLLRGDEKLFF.

This clonotype was picked up a small number of times. CDR3 nucleotides: TGTGCCAGCAGCTTTTCAGGCACCGGGGAGCTGTTTTTT. Translation: CASSFSGTGELFF. This sequence joins TRBV7-3 and TRBJ2-2; no clear D. CDR1 is SGHTA and CDR2 is FQGTGA in the germline V gene. V dropped 3 bases and J dropped 4 bases, with 6 bases sitting between them. The CDR3 sequence is 13 residues long. Together with reference TRBV7-3 and TRBJ2-2, the CDR3 gives the full variable domain: GAGVSQTPSNKVTEKGKYVELRCDPISGHTALYWYRQSLGQGPEFLIYFQGTGAADDSGLPNDRFFAVRPEGSVSTLKIQRTERGDSAVYLCASSFSGTGELFFGEGSRLTVL.

Only a few counts were recorded for this clonotype. The V gene is TRBV7-2, the J gene TRBJ2-7; 8 nucleotides align to TRBD2. After removal of 5 bases from V and 7 bases from J, the junction contained 10 bases not matched to a gene. CDR3 length: 14 residues. CDR1 is SGHTA and CDR2 is FQGNSA in the germline V gene. CDR3 amino acids: CASSDTSGGWEQYF. The CDR3 DNA is TGTGCCAGCAGCGATACATCGGGAGGGTGGGAGCAGTACTTC.